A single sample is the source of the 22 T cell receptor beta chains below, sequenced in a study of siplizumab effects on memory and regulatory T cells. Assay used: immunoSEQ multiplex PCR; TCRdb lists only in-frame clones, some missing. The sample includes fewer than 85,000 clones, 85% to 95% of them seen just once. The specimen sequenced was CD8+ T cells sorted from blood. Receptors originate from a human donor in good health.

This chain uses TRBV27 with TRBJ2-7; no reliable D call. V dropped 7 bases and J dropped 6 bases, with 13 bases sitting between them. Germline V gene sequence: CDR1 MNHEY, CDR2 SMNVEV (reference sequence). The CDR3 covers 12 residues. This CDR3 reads CASISGQTEQYF. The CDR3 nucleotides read TGTGCCAGCATTTCCGGTCAGACCGAGCAGTACTTC.

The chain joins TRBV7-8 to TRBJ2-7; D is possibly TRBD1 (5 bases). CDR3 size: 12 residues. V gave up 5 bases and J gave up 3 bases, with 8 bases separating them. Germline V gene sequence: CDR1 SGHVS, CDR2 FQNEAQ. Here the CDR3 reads CASSNRGYEQYF. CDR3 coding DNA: TGTGCCAGCAGCAATAGGGGCTACGAGCAGTACTTC.

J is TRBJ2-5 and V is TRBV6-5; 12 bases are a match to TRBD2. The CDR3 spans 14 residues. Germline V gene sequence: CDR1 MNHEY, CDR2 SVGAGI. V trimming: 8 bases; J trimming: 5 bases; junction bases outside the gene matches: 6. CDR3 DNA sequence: TGTGCCAGCTGGACTAGCGGGAAGTTTGAGACCCAGTACTTC. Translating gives CASWTSGKFETQYF.

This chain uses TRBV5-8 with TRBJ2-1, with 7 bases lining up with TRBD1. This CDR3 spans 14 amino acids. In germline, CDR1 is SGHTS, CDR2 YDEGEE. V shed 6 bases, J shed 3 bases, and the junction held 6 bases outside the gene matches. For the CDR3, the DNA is TGTGCCAGCACCCCCGGGACAGACTACAATGAGCAGTTCTTC. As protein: CASTPGTDYNEQFF.

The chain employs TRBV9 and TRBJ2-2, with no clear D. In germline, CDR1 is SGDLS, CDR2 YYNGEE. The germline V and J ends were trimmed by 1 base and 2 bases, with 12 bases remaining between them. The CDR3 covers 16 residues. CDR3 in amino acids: CASSVSRSENTGELFF. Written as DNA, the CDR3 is TGTGCCAGCAGCGTAAGTAGGTCTGAAAACACCGGGGAGCTGTTTTTT.

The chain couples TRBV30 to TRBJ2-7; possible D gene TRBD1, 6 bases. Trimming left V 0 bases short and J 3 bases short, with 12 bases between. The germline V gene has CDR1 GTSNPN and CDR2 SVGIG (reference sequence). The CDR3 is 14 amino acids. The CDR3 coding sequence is TGTGCCTGGAGTGTAGGGGCAGGGGTCTACGAGCAGTACTTC. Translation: CAWSVGAGVYEQYF.

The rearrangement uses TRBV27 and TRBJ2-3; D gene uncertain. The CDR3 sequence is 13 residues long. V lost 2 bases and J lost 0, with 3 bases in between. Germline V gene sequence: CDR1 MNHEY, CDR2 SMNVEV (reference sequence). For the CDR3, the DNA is TGTGCCAGCAGTTTAATCAGCACAGATACGCAGTATTTT. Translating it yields CASSLISTDTQYF.

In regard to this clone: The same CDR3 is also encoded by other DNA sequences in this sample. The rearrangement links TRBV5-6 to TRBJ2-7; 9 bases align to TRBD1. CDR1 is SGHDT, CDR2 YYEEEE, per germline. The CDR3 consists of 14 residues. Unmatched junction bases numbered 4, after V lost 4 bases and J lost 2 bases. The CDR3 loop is CASSLGTGTYEQYF. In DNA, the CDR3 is TGTGCCAGCAGCCTAGGGACAGGGACCTACGAGCAGTACTTC.

CDR3 bases: TGTGCCAGTCAATTTGGGGCCGGGGAGCTGTTTTTT. Amino acids: CASQFGAGELFF. J is TRBJ2-2 and V is TRBV19; D remains unclear. The V gene lost 8 bases and the J gene lost 6 bases, with 10 bases spanning the gap. CDR3 length: 12 residues. The germline V gene encodes CDR1 LNHDA and CDR2 SQIVND (reference sequence).

The CDR3 loop reads CASSKAASPTGANVLTF. The CDR3 bases are TGTGCCAGCAGTAAGGCCGCATCCCCGACTGGGGCCAACGTCCTGACTTTC. The chain joins TRBV28 to TRBJ2-6; D is undetermined. V lost 5 bases to trimming and J lost 2 bases, with 16 bases between them. The germline V gene encodes CDR1 MDHEN and CDR2 SYDVKM. The CDR3 is made up of 17 amino acids. Based on the CDR3 plus reference TRBV28 and TRBJ2-6, the full variable domain is DVKVTQSSRYLVKRTGEKVFLECVQDMDHENMFWYRQDPGLGLRLIYFSYDVKMKEKGDIPEGYSVSREKKERFSLILESASTNQTSMYLCASSKAASPTGANVLTFGAGSRLTVL.

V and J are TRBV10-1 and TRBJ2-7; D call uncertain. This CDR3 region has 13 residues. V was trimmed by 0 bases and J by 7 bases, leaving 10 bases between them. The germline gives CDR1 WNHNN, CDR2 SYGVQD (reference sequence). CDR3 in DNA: TGCGCCAGCAGTGAGTCTACCGCAGAGGAGCAGTACTTC. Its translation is CASSESTAEEQYF.

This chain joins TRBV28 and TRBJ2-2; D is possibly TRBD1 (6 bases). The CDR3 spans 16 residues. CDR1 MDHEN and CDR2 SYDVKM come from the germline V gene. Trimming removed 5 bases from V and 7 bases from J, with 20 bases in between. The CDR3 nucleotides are TGTGCCAGCAGTCCGAACCCCGGGACAAAATACGGGGAGCTGTTTTTT. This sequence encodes CASSPNPGTKYGELFF.

The CDR3 is CASSRQGPEAFF. For the CDR3, the DNA is TGTGCCAGTAGTCGACAGGGTCCTGAAGCTTTCTTT. V usage is TRBV19 and J usage is TRBJ1-1, with 7 bases fitting TRBD1. The V gene end was trimmed by 5 bases and the J gene end by 6 bases; junction bases not matched to a gene: 3. The CDR3 has 12 residues. Germline values: CDR1 LNHDA, CDR2 SQIVND (reference sequence). The entire variable domain, with the rest obtained from reference TRBV19 and TRBJ1-1, is as follows: DGGITQSPKYLFRKEGQNVTLSCEQNLNHDAMYWYRQDPGQGLRLIYYSQIVNDFQKGDIAEGYSVSREKKESFPLTVTSAQKNPTAFYLCASSRQGPEAFFGQGTRLTVV.

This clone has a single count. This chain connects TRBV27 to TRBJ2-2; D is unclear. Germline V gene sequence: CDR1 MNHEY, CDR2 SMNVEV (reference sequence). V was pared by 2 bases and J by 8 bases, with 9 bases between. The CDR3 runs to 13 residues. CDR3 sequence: CASSLTSRGELFF. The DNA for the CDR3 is TGTGCCAGCAGTTTAACATCTAGAGGGGAGCTGTTTTTT.

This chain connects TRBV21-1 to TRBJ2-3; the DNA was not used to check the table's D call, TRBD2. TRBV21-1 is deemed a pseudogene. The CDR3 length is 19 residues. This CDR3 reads CASSKGSLAGASCTDTQYF. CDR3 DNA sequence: TGTGCCAGCAGCAAAGGTAGCCTAGCGGGAGCGAGCTGCACAGATACGCAGTATTTT.

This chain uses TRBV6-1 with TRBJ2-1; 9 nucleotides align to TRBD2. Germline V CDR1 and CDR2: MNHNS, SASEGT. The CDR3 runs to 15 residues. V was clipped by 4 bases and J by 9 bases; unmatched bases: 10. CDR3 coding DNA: TGTGCCAGCAGTGCAGGTAGCGGGAGCGGCGGTGAGCAGTTCTTC. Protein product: CASSAGSGSGGEQFF.

CDR3 loop: CASSLGPPNTGELFF. The CDR3 coding sequence is TGTGCCAGCAGCTTGGGCCCTCCGAACACCGGGGAGCTGTTTTTT. The rearrangement links TRBV5-5 to TRBJ2-2; D remains unclear. CDR1 SGHKS and CDR2 YYEKEE come from the germline V gene (reference sequence). V was pared by 0 bases and J by 0 bases, with 6 bases between. CDR3 length equals 15 residues.

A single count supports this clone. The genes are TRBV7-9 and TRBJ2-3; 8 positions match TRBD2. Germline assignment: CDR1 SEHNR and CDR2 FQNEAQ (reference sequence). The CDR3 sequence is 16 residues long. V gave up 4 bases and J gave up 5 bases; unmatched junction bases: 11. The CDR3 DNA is TGTGCCAGCAGCTCCCTGACGACGGGAGGGGGAGATACGCAGTATTTT. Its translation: CASSSLTTGGGDTQYF.

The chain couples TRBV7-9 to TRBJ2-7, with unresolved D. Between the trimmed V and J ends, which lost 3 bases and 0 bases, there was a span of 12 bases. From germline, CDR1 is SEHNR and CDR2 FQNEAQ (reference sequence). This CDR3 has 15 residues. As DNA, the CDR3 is TGTGCCAGCAGCTTGGACCCGGGTCTCTCCTACGAGCAGTACTTC. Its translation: CASSLDPGLSYEQYF.

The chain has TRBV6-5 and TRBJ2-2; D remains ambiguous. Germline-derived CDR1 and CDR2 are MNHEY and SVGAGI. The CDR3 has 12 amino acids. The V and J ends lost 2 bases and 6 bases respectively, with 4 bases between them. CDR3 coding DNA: TGTGCCAGCAGTTACATCCCCGGGGAGCTGTTTTTT. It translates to CASSYIPGELFF.

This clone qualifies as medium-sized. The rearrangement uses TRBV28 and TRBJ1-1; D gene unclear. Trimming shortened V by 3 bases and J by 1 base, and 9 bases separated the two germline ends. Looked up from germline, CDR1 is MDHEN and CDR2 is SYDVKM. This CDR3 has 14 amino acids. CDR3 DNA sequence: TGTGCCAGCAGTTTTAGGAGGAGGAACACTGAAGCTTTCTTT. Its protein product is CASSFRRRNTEAFF.

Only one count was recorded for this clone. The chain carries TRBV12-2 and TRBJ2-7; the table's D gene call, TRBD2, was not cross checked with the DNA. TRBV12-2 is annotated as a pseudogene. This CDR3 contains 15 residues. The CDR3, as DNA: TGTGCAAGTCGCACTCGACTAGCGGGAGCCTACGAGCAGTACTTC. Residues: CASRTRLAGAYEQYF.